These 14 T cell receptor beta chains were all obtained from the same sample, sequenced in a study of a mutant IDH1 vaccine in newly diagnosed glioma. Sequencing was performed with immunoSEQ multiplex PCR; in TCRdb, only in-frame clones are kept and a portion is missing. The sample contains 80,000 to 100,000 clones, 80% of which appear only once. Time point here: baseline, week 1 (first vaccination visit). The treatment here: pre-vaccination baseline after standard-of-care therapy. The sample was PBMCs, taken from a glioma patient treated with radiotherapy, temozolomide or both. The receptors stem from a man aged 35 to 55 with glioma.

The rearrangement joins TRBV7-9 to TRBJ2-7; 8 bases agree with TRBD1. Germline assignment: CDR1 SEHNR and CDR2 FQNEAQ (reference sequence). The V and J ends lost 0 bases and 3 bases, in that order; junction bases with no gene match: 4. The CDR3 is made up of 15 amino acids. CDR3 residues: CASSLALQGGYEQYF. DNA of the CDR3: TGTGCCAGCAGCTTAGCTCTACAGGGGGGCTACGAGCAGTACTTC.

This clone was detected only a few times. This chain joins TRBV15 and TRBJ2-1; 8 bases align to TRBD2. Trimming cost V 1 base and J 7 bases; bases outside gene matches: 12. The germline gives CDR1 LNHNV, CDR2 YYDKDF (reference sequence). This CDR3 is built from 17 residues. The CDR3 DNA reads TGTGCCACCAGCAGAGGACGGAGGACTAGCCTTAGGAATGAGCAGTTCTTC. Amino acid sequence: CATSRGRRTSLRNEQFF.

The chain is built from TRBV29-1 and TRBJ2-3; TRBD2 matches 10 bases. Losses at the gene ends were 7 bases for V and 0 bases for J; bases not matched to a gene: 7. The CDR3 consists of 15 residues. Germline V gene data show CDR1 as SQVTM and CDR2 as ANQGSEA. CDR3 amino acids: CSARRTSGSTDTQYF. The CDR3 DNA is TGCAGCGCTCGACGGACTAGCGGTAGCACAGATACGCAGTATTTT.

The chain links TRBV9 to TRBJ2-5; unclear D gene. The J call may be in error: the DNA end matches TRBJ2-7 better. The CDR3 has 14 amino acids. Germline-derived CDR1 and CDR2 are SGDLS and YYNGEE. The CDR3 protein is CASSVDWVSYEQYF. The DNA for the CDR3 is TGTGCCAGCAGCGTAGATTGGGTCTCCTACGAGCAGTACTTC.

This sequence joins TRBV7-8 and TRBJ2-5; D might be TRBD2 (5 bases). Trimming removed 6 bases from V and 4 bases from J, with 15 bases in between. Germline CDR1 and CDR2: SGHVS and FQNEAQ. This CDR3 is built from 14 residues. The CDR3 region has the DNA TGTGCCAGCAGGCCGGGGAGAAGTGGAGAGACCCAGTACTTC. As protein: CASRPGRSGETQYF.

In DNA form, the CDR3 reads TGTGCCAGCAGCCCGGGGACTCTTGGGGGAGCTTTCTTT. Its protein product is CASSPGTLGGAFF. J is TRBJ1-1 and V is TRBV7-2, with D maybe TRBD1 (5 bases). The CDR3 loop spans 13 amino acids. Germline values: CDR1 SGHTA, CDR2 FQGNSA. Trimming left V 5 bases short and J 10 bases short, with 17 bases between. The variable domain in full, completed from reference TRBV7-2 and TRBJ1-1, reads GAGVSQSPSNKVTEKGKDVELRCDPISGHTALYWYRQSLGQGLEFLIYFQGNSAPDKSGLPSDRFSAERTGGSVSTLTIQRTQQEDSAVYLCASSPGTLGGAFFGQGTRLTVV.

The J gene is TRBJ2-1, the V gene TRBV5-1; D remains unclear. The V gene's germline CDR1 is SGHRS and CDR2 YFSETQ. The CDR3 has 14 amino acids. Trimming removed 0 bases at V and 8 bases at J, with 12 bases between. CDR3 bases: TGCGCCAGCAGCTTGGGTCTCACGCTAGATGAGCAGTTCTTC. It specifies CASSLGLTLDEQFF.

The genes are TRBV19 and TRBJ2-7; 10 bases fit TRBD2. The V gene end was trimmed by 3 bases and the J gene end by 5 bases; junction bases not matched to a gene: 4. This CDR3 contains 14 residues. CDR1 LNHDA and CDR2 SQIVND come from the germline V gene (reference sequence). CDR3 sequence reads: CASSISLAGDEQYF. CDR3 bases: TGTGCCAGTAGTATTAGTCTAGCGGGAGACGAGCAGTACTTC.

The chain combines TRBV5-4 with TRBJ2-7; D gene ambiguous. There are 10 residues in the CDR3. V was clipped by 3 bases and J by 3 bases, with 1 base between them. Germline V gene sequence: CDR1 SGHNT, CDR2 YYREEE (reference sequence). The CDR3 spells CASSCYEQYF. CDR3 coding DNA: TGTGCCAGCAGCTGCTACGAGCAGTACTTC.

The chain carries TRBV7-6 and TRBJ1-6; no clear D gene. V was shortened by 5 bases and J by 7 bases, with 15 bases between the two germline ends. Germline CDR1 reads SGHVS; CDR2 reads FNYEAQ. This CDR3 spans 15 amino acids. This CDR3 is CASSLDRDRNSPLHF. The DNA for the CDR3 is TGTGCCAGCAGCCTAGACCGAGACCGGAATTCACCCCTCCACTTT. Complete variable domain (other parts from reference TRBV7-6 and TRBJ1-6): GAGVSQSPRYKVTKRGQDVALRCDPISGHVSLYWYRQALGQGPEFLTYFNYEAQQDKSGLPNDRFSAERPEGSISTLTIQRTEQRDSAMYRCASSLDRDRNSPLHFGNGTRLTVT.

J is TRBJ2-3 and V is TRBV19; TRBD2 agrees at 10 bases. Germline trimming cut 8 bases from V and 3 bases from J; bases unmatched to any gene: 5. The germline V gene has CDR1 LNHDA and CDR2 SQIVND (reference sequence). The CDR3 spans 14 residues. The CDR3 DNA is TGTGCCAGTCGGGCGACTAGCGGGACAGATACGCAGTATTTT. Translated, it gives CASRATSGTDTQYF.

J is TRBJ2-7 and V is TRBV7-9; TRBD1 or TRBD2 may be the D gene (5 bases each). Germline V gives CDR1 SEHNR, CDR2 FQNEAQ (reference sequence). With 0 bases removed from V and 5 bases from J, the gap between germline ends came to 5 bases. This CDR3 region has 12 residues. CDR3 in amino acids: CASSLAGDEQYF. The DNA for the CDR3 is TGTGCCAGCAGCTTAGCGGGGGACGAGCAGTACTTC.

This clone occurred a few times. This chain links TRBV5-6 with TRBJ2-6; 7 nucleotides line up with TRBD1. Losses at the gene ends were 4 bases for V and 4 bases for J; bases not matched to a gene: 11. This CDR3 has 17 amino acids. CDR1 is SGHDT, CDR2 YYEEEE, per germline. DNA for the CDR3: TGTGCCAGCAGCCATAGACAGGGAATTTACGGGGCCAACGTCCTGACTTTC. This encodes CASSHRQGIYGANVLTF.

The genes are TRBV4-3 and TRBJ2-5; D call uncertain. Germline values: CDR1 LGHNA, CDR2 YSLEER. Trimming removed 1 base from V and 5 bases from J, with 17 bases in between. There are 16 residues in the CDR3. Here the CDR3 DNA reads TGCGCCAGCAGCCAAGGTCTCGTTTACTCCCGGGAGACCCAGTACTTC. Translation: CASSQGLVYSRETQYF.